The sequence of this T cell receptor beta chain was determined in a study of T cell clonotyping in hematopoietic cell transplantation. Overall study findings and caveats: Broader posttransplant TCR repertoire diversity was predicted by graft donor and pretransplant recipient Inverse Simpson Index values. Few recipient clonotypes overlapped donors; over 97% were de novo at given depth.

This CDR3 comprises 15 residues. Trimming pared 1 base from V and 7 bases from J, leaving 15 bases between. Per germline, CDR1 SGDLS and CDR2 YYNGEE. About this clone itself: Its target is unknown.

Clones were sequenced by immunoSEQ multiplex PCR, and TCRdb holds only the in-frame ones, with some missing. The sample shows more than 40,000 clones, approximately 95% of them seen only once. Specimen: peripheral blood mononuclear cells. The rearrangement links TRBV9 to TRBJ2-1, with D tentatively TRBD1 or TRBD2 (5 bases each). The source is a man aged 30 to 39 in good health. Some clones in this sample may be carry-over from other donors' samples. CDR3 DNA sequence: TGTGCCAGCAGCGTATTGGGGGAGAGTGGAAATGAGCAGTTCTTC. This gives the protein CASSVLGESGNEQFF.